This T cell receptor (beta chain) derives from a study of cytomegalovirus exposure and HLA in healthy donors. Study-level results: Presence/absence analyses rested on an assumption that sequencing depth was roughly uniform across donors. For most subjects, TCR beta sequences were reported to predict HLA-A and HLA-B alleles with accuracy. Within a later analysis, the majority of CMV-associated TCR beta chains appeared HLA-restricted. In a later analysis, at a false discovery rate of 0.05, about 15,000 TCR beta sequences were associated with HLA alleles.

CDR1 and CDR2 (germline): MNHEY, SVGAGI. The CDR3 loop spans 15 amino acids. Unmatched junction bases numbered 7, after V lost 5 bases and J lost 5 bases. It was with 60 Vbeta and 13 Jbeta primers that the PCR ran. TCRdb's copy holds only in-frame clones and misses some; the assay was immunoSEQ multiplex PCR. The data contain around 150,000 clones, under 80% of them singletons. Remarks on this clone: No antigen is known for it.

Source material: PBMCs. The sequence was collected from a middle-aged man in good health and CMV-seronegative. V usage is TRBV6-5 and J usage is TRBJ2-1, with 9 bases identical to TRBD2. Written as DNA, the CDR3 is TGTGCCAGCAGTATTACGGGACTAGCCCACAATGAGCAGTTCTTC. This encodes CASSITGLAHNEQFF.